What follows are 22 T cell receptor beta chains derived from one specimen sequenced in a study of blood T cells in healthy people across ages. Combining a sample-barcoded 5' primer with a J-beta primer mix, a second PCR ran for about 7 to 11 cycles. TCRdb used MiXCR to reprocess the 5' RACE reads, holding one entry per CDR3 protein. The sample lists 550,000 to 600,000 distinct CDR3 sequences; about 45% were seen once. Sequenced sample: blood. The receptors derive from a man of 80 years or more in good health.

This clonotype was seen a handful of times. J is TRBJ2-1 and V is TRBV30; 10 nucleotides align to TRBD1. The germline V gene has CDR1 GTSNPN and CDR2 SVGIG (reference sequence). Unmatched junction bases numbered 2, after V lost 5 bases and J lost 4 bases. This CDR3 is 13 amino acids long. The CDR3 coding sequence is TGTGCCTGGGACAGGGGGCCGTACAATGAGCAGTTCTTC. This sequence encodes CAWDRGPYNEQFF.

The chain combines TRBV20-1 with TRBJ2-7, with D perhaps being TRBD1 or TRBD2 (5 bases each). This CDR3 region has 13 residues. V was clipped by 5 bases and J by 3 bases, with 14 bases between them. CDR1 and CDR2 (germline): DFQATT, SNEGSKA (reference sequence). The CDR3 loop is CSAPGRGNYEQYF. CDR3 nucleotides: TGCAGTGCTCCGGGAAGGGGAAACTACGAGCAGTACTTC.

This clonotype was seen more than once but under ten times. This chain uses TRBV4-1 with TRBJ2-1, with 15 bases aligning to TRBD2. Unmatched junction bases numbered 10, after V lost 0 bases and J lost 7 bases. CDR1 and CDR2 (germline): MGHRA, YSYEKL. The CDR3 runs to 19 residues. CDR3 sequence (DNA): TGCGCCAGCAGCCAAGACCGGGGACTAGCGGGGGGTTGGGGTAATGAGCAGTTCTTC. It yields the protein CASSQDRGLAGGWGNEQFF.

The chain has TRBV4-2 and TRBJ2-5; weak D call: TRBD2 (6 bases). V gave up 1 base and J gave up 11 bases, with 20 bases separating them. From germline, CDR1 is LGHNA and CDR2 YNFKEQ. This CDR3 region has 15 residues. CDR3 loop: CASSQANGREYEQYF. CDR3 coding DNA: TGTGCCAGCAGCCAAGCGAACGGGAGAGAATATGAGCAGTACTTC.

CDR3 sequence reads: CASSTDTNTEAFF. CDR3 DNA: TGTGCCAGTTCCACGGACACGAACACTGAAGCTTTCTTT. The V and J genes are TRBV19 and TRBJ1-1, with D possibly TRBD1 on 5 matching bases. Per germline, CDR1 LNHDA and CDR2 SQIVND (reference sequence). V lost 8 bases and J 1 base, leaving 11 bases between the germline ends. The CDR3 runs 13 residues.

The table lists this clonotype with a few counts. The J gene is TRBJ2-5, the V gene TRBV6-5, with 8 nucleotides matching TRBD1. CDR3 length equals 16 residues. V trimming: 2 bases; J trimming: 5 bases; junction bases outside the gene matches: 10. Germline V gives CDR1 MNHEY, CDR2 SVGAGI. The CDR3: CASSYDPTGVEETQYF. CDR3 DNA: TGTGCCAGCAGTTACGACCCGACAGGGGTGGAGGAGACCCAGTACTTC.

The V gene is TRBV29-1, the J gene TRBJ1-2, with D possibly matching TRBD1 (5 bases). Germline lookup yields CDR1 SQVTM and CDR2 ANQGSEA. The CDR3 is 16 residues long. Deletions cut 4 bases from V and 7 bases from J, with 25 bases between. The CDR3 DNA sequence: TGCAGCGTTGGAGGGTCCGGGACGGGCCCCGCTCTTGGCTACACCTTC. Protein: CSVGGSGTGPALGYTF.

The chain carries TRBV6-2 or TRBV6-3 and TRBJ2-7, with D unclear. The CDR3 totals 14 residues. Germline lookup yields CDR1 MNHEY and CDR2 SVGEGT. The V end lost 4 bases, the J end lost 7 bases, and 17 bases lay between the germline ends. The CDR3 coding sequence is TGTGCCAGCAGTTTCCTCGGGTCAACGAGGGAGCAGTACTTC. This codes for CASSFLGSTREQYF.

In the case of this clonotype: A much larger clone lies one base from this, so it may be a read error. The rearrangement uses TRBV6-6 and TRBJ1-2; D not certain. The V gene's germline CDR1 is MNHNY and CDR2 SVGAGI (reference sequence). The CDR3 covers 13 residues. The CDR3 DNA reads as TGTGCCGGCAGTTACGAGGGCAACTATGGCTACACCTTC. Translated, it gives CAGSYEGNYGYTF.

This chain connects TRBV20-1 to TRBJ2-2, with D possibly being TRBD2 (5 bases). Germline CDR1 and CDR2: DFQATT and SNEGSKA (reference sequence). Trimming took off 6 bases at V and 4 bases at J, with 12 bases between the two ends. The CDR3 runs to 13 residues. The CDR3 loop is CSAPHRGTGELFF. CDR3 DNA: TGCAGTGCCCCTCACCGGGGCACCGGGGAGCTGTTTTTT.

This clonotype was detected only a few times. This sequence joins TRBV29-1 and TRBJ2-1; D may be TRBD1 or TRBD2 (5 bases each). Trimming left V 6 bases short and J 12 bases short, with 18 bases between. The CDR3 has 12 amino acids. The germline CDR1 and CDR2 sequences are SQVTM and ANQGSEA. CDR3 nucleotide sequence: TGCAGCGTGAGGGACCAGACCGTAACGCAGTTCTTC. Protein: CSVRDQTVTQFF.

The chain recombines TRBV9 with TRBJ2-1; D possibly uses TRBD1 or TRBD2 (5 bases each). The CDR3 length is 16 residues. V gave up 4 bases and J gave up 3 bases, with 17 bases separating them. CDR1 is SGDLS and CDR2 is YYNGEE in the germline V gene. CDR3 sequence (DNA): TGTGCCAGCAGCACACCCCGGGACGAGTTCTACAATGAGCAGTTCTTC. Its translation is CASSTPRDEFYNEQFF.

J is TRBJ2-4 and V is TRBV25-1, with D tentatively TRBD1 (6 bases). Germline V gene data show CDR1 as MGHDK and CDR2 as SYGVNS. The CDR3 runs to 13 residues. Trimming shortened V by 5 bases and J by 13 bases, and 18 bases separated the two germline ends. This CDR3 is CASSSRGTREQYF. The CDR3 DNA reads TGTGCCAGCAGTAGCAGGGGCACGAGGGAGCAGTACTTC.

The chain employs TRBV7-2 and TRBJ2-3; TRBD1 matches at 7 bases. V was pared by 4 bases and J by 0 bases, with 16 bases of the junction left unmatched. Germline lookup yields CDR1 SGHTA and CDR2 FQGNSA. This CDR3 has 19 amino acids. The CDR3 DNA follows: TGTGCCAGCAGCTACCGCCGGGACAGCACCCGCTCGAGCACAGATACGCAGTATTTT. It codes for CASSYRRDSTRSSTDTQYF.

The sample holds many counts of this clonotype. The CDR3 spells CSVDVAGQDNEQFF. DNA for the CDR3: TGCAGCGTTGACGTTGCGGGACAGGACAATGAGCAGTTCTTC. This chain connects TRBV29-1 to TRBJ2-1; 8 bases align to TRBD1. The trim removed 3 bases at V and 5 bases at J, leaving 6 bases unmatched. The CDR3 consists of 14 residues. The germline V gene has CDR1 SQVTM and CDR2 ANQGSEA.

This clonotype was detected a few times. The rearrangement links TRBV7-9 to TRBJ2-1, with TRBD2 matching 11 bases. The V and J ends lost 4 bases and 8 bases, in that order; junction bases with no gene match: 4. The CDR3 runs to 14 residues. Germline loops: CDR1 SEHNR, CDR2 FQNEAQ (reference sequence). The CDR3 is CASSSLAGVDEQFF. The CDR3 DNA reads TGTGCCAGCAGCTCACTAGCGGGAGTCGATGAGCAGTTCTTC.

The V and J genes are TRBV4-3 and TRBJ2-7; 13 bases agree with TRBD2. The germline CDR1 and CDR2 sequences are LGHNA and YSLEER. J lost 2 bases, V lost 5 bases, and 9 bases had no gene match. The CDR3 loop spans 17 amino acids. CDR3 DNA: TGCGCCAGCAGCGAAGGACTAGCGGGAGTTCTTCCCTACGAGCAGTACTTC. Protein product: CASSEGLAGVLPYEQYF.

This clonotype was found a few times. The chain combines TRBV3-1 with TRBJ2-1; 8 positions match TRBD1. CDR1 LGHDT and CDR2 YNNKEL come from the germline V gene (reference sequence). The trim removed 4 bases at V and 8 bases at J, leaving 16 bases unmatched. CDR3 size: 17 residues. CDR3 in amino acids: CASSLRSAGQGRDEQFF. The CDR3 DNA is TGTGCCAGCAGCCTAAGATCAGCTGGACAGGGTCGGGATGAGCAGTTCTTC.

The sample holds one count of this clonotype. For the CDR3, the DNA is TGTGCCAGCAGTGTGACAGGGACCCACTCTGGAAACACCATATATTTT. Its protein is CASSVTGTHSGNTIYF. The genes are TRBV6-6 and TRBJ1-3; TRBD1 agrees at 7 bases. After removal of 5 bases from V and 0 bases from J, the junction contained 7 bases not matched to a gene. The germline CDR1 and CDR2 sequences are MNHNY and SVGAGI (reference sequence). CDR3 length: 16 residues.

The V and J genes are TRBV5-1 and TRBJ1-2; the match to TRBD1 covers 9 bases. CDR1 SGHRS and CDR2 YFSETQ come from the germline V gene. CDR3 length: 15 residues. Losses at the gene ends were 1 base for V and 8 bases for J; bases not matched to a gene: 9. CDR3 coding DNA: TGCGCCAGCAGCTTGAGAACGGGACAGGGAGAAGGCTACACCTTC. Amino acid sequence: CASSLRTGQGEGYTF.

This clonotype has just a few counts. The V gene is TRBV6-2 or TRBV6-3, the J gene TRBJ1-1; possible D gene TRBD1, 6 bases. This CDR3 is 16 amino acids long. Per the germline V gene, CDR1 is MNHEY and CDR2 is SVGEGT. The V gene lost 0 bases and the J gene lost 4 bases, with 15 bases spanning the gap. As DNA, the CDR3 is TGTGCCAGCAGTTACTCGATGGGACAAACCTCCACTGAAGCTTTCTTT. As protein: CASSYSMGQTSTEAFF.

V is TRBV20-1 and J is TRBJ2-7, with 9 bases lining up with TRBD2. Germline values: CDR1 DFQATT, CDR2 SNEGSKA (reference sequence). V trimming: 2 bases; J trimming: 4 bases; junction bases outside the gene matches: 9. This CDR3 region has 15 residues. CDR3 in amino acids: CSARSSGGNLYEQYF. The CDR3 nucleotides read TGCAGTGCTAGATCCAGCGGGGGGAATTTGTACGAGCAGTACTTC.